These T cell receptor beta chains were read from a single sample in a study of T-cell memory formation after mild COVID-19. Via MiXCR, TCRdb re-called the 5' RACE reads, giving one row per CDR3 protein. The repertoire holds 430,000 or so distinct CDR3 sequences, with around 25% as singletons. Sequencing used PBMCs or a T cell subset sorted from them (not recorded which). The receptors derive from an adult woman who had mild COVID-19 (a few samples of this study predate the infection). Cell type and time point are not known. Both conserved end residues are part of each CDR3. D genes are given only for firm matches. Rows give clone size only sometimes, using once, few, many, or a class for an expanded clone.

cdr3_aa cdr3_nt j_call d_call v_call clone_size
CATSGTGVGIQYF TGTGCCACCAGTGGAACAGGGGTTGGCATTCAGTACTTC TRBJ2-4 TRBD1 TRBV24-1 NA
CALKGPGQGAYGYTF TGTGCCCTCAAGGGTCCGGGACAGGGGGCCTATGGCTACACCTTC TRBJ1-2 TRBD1 TRBV5-4 NA
CASNVWGTDTQYF TGTGCCAGCAACGTTTGGGGGACAGATACGCAGTATTTT TRBJ2-3 NA TRBV7-2 NA
CASSLASAGAKEQYF TGTGCCAGCAGCTTAGCGAGCGCGGGAGCTAAGGAGCAGTACTTC TRBJ2-7 TRBD2 TRBV7-9 few
CASSQETVSHEKLFF TGTGCCAGCAGCCAAGAGACAGTCAGTCATGAAAAACTGTTTTTT TRBJ1-4 NA TRBV3-1 NA
CASSPSDRGLFRETQYF TGTGCCAGCAGCCCTAGCGACAGGGGCCTTTTTAGAGAGACCCAGTACTTC TRBJ2-5 TRBD1 TRBV7-2 NA
CASSGTGFIPYGYTF TGTGCCAGCAGCGGGACAGGGTTTATCCCCTATGGCTACACCTTC TRBJ1-2 TRBD1 TRBV7-9 NA
CASSLTGSATGAFF TGTGCCAGCAGTTTGACAGGGAGCGCCACCGGAGCTTTCTTT TRBJ1-1 TRBD1 TRBV12-3/TRBV12-4 few
CSARDRGGTYTGELFF TGCAGTGCTAGAGATCGGGGCGGGACCTACACCGGGGAGCTGTTTTTT TRBJ2-2 NA TRBV20-1 NA
CASNRRGRNEQFF TGTGCCAGCAATAGGAGGGGGCGTAATGAGCAGTTCTTC TRBJ2-1 NA TRBV6-2/TRBV6-3 few
CASGDNYEQYF TGTGCCAGCGGGGACAACTACGAGCAGTACTTC TRBJ2-7 NA TRBV7-2 NA
CAWSETSYNEQFF TGTGCCTGGAGTGAGACAAGCTACAATGAGCAGTTCTTC TRBJ2-1 NA TRBV30 few
CASSPMQSGSSDTQYF TGTGCCAGCTCCCCTATGCAGAGCGGGAGTTCAGATACGCAGTATTTT TRBJ2-3 TRBD2 TRBV18 NA
CASSVPGLAGTWPIDTQYF TGTGCCAGCAGTGTTCCGGGACTAGCGGGAACGTGGCCCATTGATACGCAGTATTTT TRBJ2-3 TRBD2 TRBV12-3/TRBV12-4 few
CSVVGWDNEQYF TGCAGCGTTGTGGGGTGGGACAACGAGCAGTACTTC TRBJ2-7 NA TRBV29-1 NA
CAISEPWTSYEQYF TGTGCCATCAGTGAGCCCTGGACTTCCTACGAGCAGTACTTC TRBJ2-7 NA TRBV10-3 NA
CASSLSPDYNEQFF TGTGCCAGCAGCTTATCACCGGATTACAATGAGCAGTTCTTC TRBJ2-1 NA TRBV7-9 NA
CSVAPINEQFF TGCAGCGTTGCCCCCATCAATGAGCAGTTCTTC TRBJ2-1 NA TRBV29-1 NA
CACMIGQNQETQYF TGTGCCTGTATGATCGGACAGAACCAAGAGACCCAGTACTTC TRBJ2-5 NA TRBV30 NA
CATWTGLGYGYTF TGTGCCACGTGGACAGGACTAGGATATGGCTACACCTTC TRBJ1-2 TRBD1 TRBV19 NA
CSATTGTDVSPLHF TGCAGTGCCACCACCGGGACAGATGTTTCACCCCTCCACTTT TRBJ1-6 TRBD1 TRBV20-1 few
CAISPNSGRGSYEQYF TGTGCCATCAGTCCTAACTCAGGGAGGGGCTCCTACGAGCAGTACTTC TRBJ2-7 TRBD2 TRBV10-3 NA
CASTSPSGRYEQYF TGTGCCAGCACTTCTCCTAGCGGGCGCTACGAGCAGTACTTC TRBJ2-7 TRBD2 TRBV7-2 few
CASSLKPASGVPDTQYF TGTGCCAGCAGCCTCAAACCGGCTAGCGGAGTTCCAGATACGCAGTATTTT TRBJ2-3 TRBD2 TRBV7-6 few
CATSQPGPLKNIQYF TGTGCCACCAGTCAACCGGGTCCACTGAAAAACATTCAGTACTTC TRBJ2-4 NA TRBV24-1 NA
CSAREAGVVTDTQYF TGCAGTGCTAGGGAAGCGGGAGTCGTAACAGATACGCAGTATTTT TRBJ2-3 TRBD2 TRBV20-1 few
CASSRGQGTNKYEKLFF TGCGCCAGCAGCCGTGGACAGGGAACGAATAAGTATGAAAAACTGTTTTTT TRBJ1-4 TRBD1 TRBV4-3 NA
CASSLRFQGALLNTEAFF TGTGCCAGCAGCTTACGGTTTCAGGGGGCTCTTCTTAACACTGAAGCTTTCTTT TRBJ1-1 TRBD1 TRBV7-9 NA
CASRIAVLQETQYF TGTGCCAGCAGAATAGCGGTGCTACAAGAGACCCAGTACTTC TRBJ2-5 NA TRBV5-6 few
CATSIRVNTEAFF TGTGCCACCAGCATCAGGGTGAACACTGAAGCTTTCTTT TRBJ1-1 NA TRBV15 few
CSASPPSGTVYNEQFF TGCAGTGCTAGCCCCCCTTCCGGGACAGTTTACAATGAGCAGTTCTTC TRBJ2-1 TRBD1 TRBV20-1 few
CASSLWGENYGYTF TGTGCCAGCAGCTTGTGGGGAGAAAACTATGGCTACACCTTC TRBJ1-2 NA TRBV5-5 NA
CATSREGGAPIYEQYF TGTGCCACCAGCAGAGAAGGGGGGGCGCCTATATACGAGCAGTACTTC TRBJ2-7 NA TRBV15 few
CASSSSLPIPTGELFF TGTGCCAGCAGTTCAAGCTTACCGATTCCTACCGGGGAGCTGTTTTTT TRBJ2-2 NA TRBV12-3/TRBV12-4 few
CASSPVGSGEQYF TGTGCCAGCAGCCCCGTGGGAAGCGGGGAGCAGTACTTC TRBJ2-7 NA TRBV7-3 NA
CASSEALNTYIQYF TGTGCCAGCAGTGAAGCGCTCAACACTTACATTCAGTACTTC TRBJ2-4 NA TRBV2 NA
CASANTGELFF TGTGCCTCGGCGAACACCGGGGAGCTGTTTTTT TRBJ2-2 NA TRBV12-3/TRBV12-4 many
CATSGDGNQPQHF TGTGCCACCAGTGGAGACGGCAATCAGCCCCAGCATTTT TRBJ1-5 NA TRBV24-1 few
CASRGRTGDISPLHF TGTGCCAGCAGAGGGAGGACAGGGGATATTTCACCCCTCCACTTT TRBJ1-6 TRBD1 TRBV6-6 many
CASSDTTGYDETQYF TGTGCCAGCAGTGACACGACAGGATATGATGAGACCCAGTACTTC TRBJ2-5 NA TRBV25-1 few
CASSQSRDTQYF TGTGCCAGCAGCCAATCCCGAGATACGCAGTATTTT TRBJ2-3 NA TRBV4-2 NA
CASSSQIGWLANRNEQFF TGCGCCAGCAGCTCCCAAATCGGGTGGCTAGCGAATAGGAATGAGCAGTTCTTC TRBJ2-1 NA TRBV5-1 few
CASSRWSDEAFF TGTGCCAGCAGCCGGTGGAGTGATGAAGCTTTCTTT TRBJ1-1 NA TRBV11-2 NA
CASSFWARELFF TGTGCCAGCAGTTTTTGGGCCCGGGAGCTGTTTTTT TRBJ2-2 NA TRBV12-3/TRBV12-4 many
CASSPGGAGFFYEQYF TGTGCCAGTAGCCCCGGGGGAGCGGGGTTTTTCTACGAGCAGTACTTC TRBJ2-7 TRBD2 TRBV19 NA
CASDGQGLSTDTQYF TGTGCCTCCGACGGACAGGGACTTAGCACAGATACGCAGTATTTT TRBJ2-3 TRBD1 TRBV6-1 NA
CASSPLADSTDTQYF TGTGCCAGCAGTCCACTAGCGGATAGCACAGATACGCAGTATTTT TRBJ2-3 TRBD2 TRBV6-5 NA
CSARLGGRNTGELFF TGCAGTGCCAGACTTGGCGGGAGGAACACCGGGGAGCTGTTTTTT TRBJ2-2 TRBD2 TRBV20-1 NA
CASSYPGTVYNEQFF TGTGCCAGCAGCTACCCCGGGACAGTCTACAATGAGCAGTTCTTC TRBJ2-1 TRBD1 TRBV7-9 few
CSVKGQGASEQYF TGCAGCGTTAAGGGACAGGGGGCTTCCGAGCAGTACTTC TRBJ2-7 TRBD1 TRBV29-1 NA
CASKRDTQLQYF TGTGCCAGCAAGCGGGACACCCAACTGCAGTATTTT TRBJ2-3 NA TRBV6-4 NA
CATSAGTSSYEQYF TGTGCCACCAGTGCAGGGACTAGCTCCTACGAGCAGTACTTC TRBJ2-7 TRBD2 TRBV24-1 NA
CATSDSGTSGPSTDTQYF TGTGCCACCAGTGATTCCGGGACTAGCGGCCCTAGCACAGATACGCAGTATTTT TRBJ2-3 TRBD2 TRBV24-1 NA
CASSPQPGTGDEQFF TGTGCCAGCAGTCCCCAACCCGGGACAGGGGATGAGCAGTTCTTC TRBJ2-1 TRBD1 TRBV5-5 NA
CASSRPDRDEETQYF TGCGCCAGCAGCAGACCGGACAGGGATGAGGAGACCCAGTACTTC TRBJ2-5 TRBD1 TRBV5-1 few
CASSVTSGGTPYEQYF TGTGCCAGCAGCGTAACCTCAGGGGGCACCCCCTACGAGCAGTACTTC TRBJ2-7 TRBD1 TRBV9 NA
CASSEYVGGSEAFF TGTGCCAGCAGTGAATATGTAGGGGGGAGTGAAGCTTTCTTT TRBJ1-1 NA TRBV6-1 NA